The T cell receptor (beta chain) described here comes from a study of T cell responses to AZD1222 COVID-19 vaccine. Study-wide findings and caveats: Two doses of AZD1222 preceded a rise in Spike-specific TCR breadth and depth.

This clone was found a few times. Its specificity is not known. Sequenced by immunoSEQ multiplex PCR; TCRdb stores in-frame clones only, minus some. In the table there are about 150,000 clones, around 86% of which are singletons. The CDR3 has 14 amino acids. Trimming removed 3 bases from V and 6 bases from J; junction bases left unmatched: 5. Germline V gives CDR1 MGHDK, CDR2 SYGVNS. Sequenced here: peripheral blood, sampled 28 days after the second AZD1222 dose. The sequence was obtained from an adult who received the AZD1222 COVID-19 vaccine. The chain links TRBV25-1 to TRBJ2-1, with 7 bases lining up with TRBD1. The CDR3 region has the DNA TGTGCCAGCAGTGATTCCGGGACAGTCAATGAGCAGTTCTTC. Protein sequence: CASSDSGTVNEQFF.